The 12 T cell receptor beta chains below come from one sample, sequenced in a study of T cell changes during pregnancy in multiple sclerosis. The method was immunoSEQ multiplex PCR; TCRdb's version includes in-frame clones alone and lacks a portion of them. The table records about 99,000 clones, roughly nine tenths of them present only once. This specimen consisted of peripheral blood, obtained after pregnancy. Every receptor here comes from a female donor with multiple sclerosis, enrolled in a pregnancy study.

This clone was observed a single time. V usage is TRBV27 and J usage is TRBJ2-4, with 11 bases lining up with TRBD2. The germline V gene has CDR1 MNHEY and CDR2 SMNVEV (reference sequence). CDR3 length equals 19 residues. V gave up 3 bases and J gave up 1 base; unmatched junction bases: 11. The CDR3 bases are TGTGCCAGCAGTTTTCTAGCGGGAGGAACACCCGGCGCCAAAAACATTCAGTACTTC. Amino acid sequence: CASSFLAGGTPGAKNIQYF.

Note on this clone: At one end the junction does not follow the germline gene, possibly because of a read error. The V and J genes are TRBV10-3 and TRBJ2-3; TRBD1 matches at 9 bases. Germline CDR1 ENHRY, CDR2 SYGVKD. CDR3 length: 14 residues. CDR3 residues: CAISPGTGSDTQYF. As DNA, the CDR3 is TGTGCCATCAGTCCCGGGACAGGGTCAGACACGCAGTATTTT.

The V gene is TRBV4-3, the J gene TRBJ2-7, with 9 bases matching TRBD1. Germline trimming cut 0 bases from V and 2 bases from J; bases unmatched to any gene: 8. Germline CDR1 LGHNA, CDR2 YSLEER. CDR3 length: 17 residues. The CDR3 coding sequence is TGCGCCAGCAGCCAAGAGGGGGTGGGGACAGGGACCTACGAGCAGTACTTC. Its protein product is CASSQEGVGTGTYEQYF.

The chain combines TRBV28 with TRBJ1-1; D perhaps matches TRBD1 (6 bases). This CDR3 has 16 residues. Germline loops: CDR1 MDHEN, CDR2 SYDVKM. The V end lost 2 bases, the J end lost 9 bases, and 22 bases lay between the germline ends. Here the CDR3 reads CASSLMAGAVKPKAFF. The CDR3 DNA is TGTGCCAGCAGTTTAATGGCGGGGGCGGTGAAGCCCAAAGCTTTCTTT.

The chain combines TRBV19 with TRBJ2-5, with TRBD2 as a possible D gene (7 bases). The CDR3 covers 16 residues. The germline gives CDR1 LNHDA, CDR2 SQIVND (reference sequence). V dropped 6 bases and J dropped 0 bases, with 17 bases sitting between them. This chain's CDR3 is CASSRGAGDHQETQYF. The CDR3 DNA sequence: TGTGCCAGTAGCCGGGGGGCGGGAGACCACCAAGAGACCCAGTACTTC.

This clone was detected only once. The genes are TRBV7-9 and TRBJ2-5; 9 bases fit TRBD2. The CDR3 is made up of 17 amino acids. Unmatched junction bases numbered 14, after V lost 6 bases and J lost 3 bases. The germline CDR1 and CDR2 sequences are SEHNR and FQNEAQ (reference sequence). In nucleotides, the CDR3 is TGTGCCAGCAGTCCCCCGGTGGCGGGGGGGCAGGAAGAGACCCAGTACTTC. Protein sequence: CASSPPVAGGQEETQYF. Full variable domain (remainder filled in from reference TRBV7-9 and TRBJ2-5): DTGVSQNPRHKITKRGQNVTFRCDPISEHNRLYWYRQTLGQGPEFLTYFQNEAQLEKSRLLSDRFSAERPKGSFSTLEIQRTEQGDSAMYLCASSPPVAGGQEETQYFGPGTRLLVL.

The chain links TRBV4-3 to TRBJ2-7; D is undetermined. Looked up from germline, CDR1 is LGHNA and CDR2 is YSLEER. The CDR3 loop spans 15 amino acids. V gave up 2 bases and J gave up 3 bases, with 14 bases separating them. CDR3 DNA: TGCGCCAGCAGCCAAAACCCAGGCGCCAACTACGAGCAGTACTTC. It yields the protein CASSQNPGANYEQYF.

The V call is TRBV7-8, the J call TRBJ2-7, with 8 bases matching TRBD2. Trimming cost V 3 bases and J 3 bases; bases outside gene matches: 13. The germline V gene has CDR1 SGHVS and CDR2 FQNEAQ. This CDR3 spans 17 amino acids. The CDR3 here is CASSLGIGTSGSYEQYF. DNA for the CDR3: TGTGCCAGCAGCTTGGGGATTGGTACTAGCGGAAGCTACGAGCAGTACTTC. Full variable domain (remainder filled in from reference TRBV7-8 and TRBJ2-7): GAGVSQSPRYKVAKRGQDVALRCDPISGHVSLFWYQQALGQGPEFLTYFQNEAQLDKSGLPSDRFFAERPEGSVSTLKIQRTQQEDSAVYLCASSLGIGTSGSYEQYFGPGTRLTVT.

The chain is built from TRBV2 and TRBJ2-1, with D tentatively TRBD2 (5 bases). The V end was cut by 8 bases, the J end by 7 bases, with 9 bases between. The CDR3 spans 11 residues. Germline CDR1 reads SNHLY; CDR2 reads FYNNEI. The CDR3 loop reads CASGIANEQFF. CDR3 coding DNA: TGTGCCAGCGGGATAGCGAATGAGCAGTTCTTC.

The gene calls are TRBV6-1 and TRBJ2-1, with TRBD2 matching 10 bases. This CDR3 comprises 14 residues. CDR1 is MNHNS and CDR2 is SASEGT in the germline V gene. Trimming removed 7 bases from V and 3 bases from J; junction bases left unmatched: 3. CDR3 DNA: TGTGCCAGCACCACTAGCGGGGTCTACAATGAGCAGTTCTTC. This encodes CASTTSGVYNEQFF.

The chain is built from TRBV19 and TRBJ2-7; 13 bases map to TRBD2. This CDR3 is 17 amino acids long. V lost 1 base, J lost 3 bases, and 6 bases stayed unmatched. CDR1 is LNHDA, CDR2 SQIVND, per germline (reference sequence). The CDR3 region is CASSIGWTSGSFYEQYF. In DNA, the CDR3 is TGTGCCAGTAGTATAGGGTGGACTAGCGGGAGTTTCTACGAGCAGTACTTC.

This chain links TRBV27 with TRBJ2-7, with D maybe TRBD2 (7 bases). Per the germline V gene, CDR1 is MNHEY and CDR2 is SMNVEV (reference sequence). The CDR3 runs 14 residues. With 7 bases removed from V and 5 bases from J, the gap between germline ends came to 18 bases. The chain's CDR3 is CASTPSGGRNEQYF. CDR3 nucleotide sequence: TGTGCCAGCACCCCCTCCGGGGGGCGCAACGAGCAGTACTTC.